What follows is one TCR beta chain and its context. Patients were aged 18 to 65, had disease duration under 2 months, and had newly diagnosed hyperthyroidism. TCR beta CDR3 regions were amplified from RNA. TCR CDR3 regions were first amplified by RT-PCR with HTBI primers. TCRdb itself ran the multiplex PCR reads through MiXCR, one entry per CDR3 protein. The repertoire has around 400,000 distinct CDR3 sequences, roughly an eighth of them found once; the top ten carry around 9.2%. Deletions cut 0 bases from V and 2 bases from J, with 9 bases between. Germline lookup yields CDR1 SGDLS and CDR2 YYNGEE. The CDR3 spans 15 residues. This sample was taken from a study of T cells in Graves' hyperthyroidism and ophthalmopathy.

The chain is built from TRBV9 and TRBJ1-3; no definite D call. The specimen sequenced was blood. The clonotype comes from a woman in her late teens or twenties with Graves' hyperthyroidism. The CDR3 coding sequence is TGTGCCAGCAGCGTAGGGTGGGGTGCTGGAAACACCATATATTTT. It is translated as CASSVGWGAGNTIYF.